The T cell receptor beta chain described here comes from a study of blood T cells in healthy people across ages. General study findings and limits: TCR beta diversity per million T cells fell roughly linearly with age. Both naive CD4+ cell counts and diversity were greater in long-lived donors than in aged donors.

On this clonotype itself: Its matching antigen is unknown.

The length of the CDR3 is 15 residues. J was trimmed by 10 bases and V by 6 bases; bases with no gene match: 16. Primers used in a second PCR of about 7 to 12 cycles were a sample-barcoded 5' primer and a J-beta primer mix. TCRdb passed the 5' RACE reads through MiXCR, listing each CDR3 protein once. The sample consists of 250,000 to 300,000 distinct CDR3 sequences, roughly 26% of them appearing once. The V and J genes are TRBV12-3 or TRBV12-4 and TRBJ2-5; TRBD2 aligns across 8 bases. This TCR was recovered from a woman in her 70s in good health. The sequencing input was blood. The CDR3, as DNA: TGTGCCAGCAGAAACACGGGACTAGGGCCCCTGGACCAGTACTTC. It is translated as CASRNTGLGPLDQYF.